This T cell receptor beta chain was sequenced in a study of T cell responses to AZD1222 COVID-19 vaccine. Study-level points and caveats: Researchers took repertoire samples only after the peak T cell response had come. Two doses of AZD1222 preceded a rise in Spike-specific TCR breadth and depth.

Measured with immunoSEQ multiplex PCR; TCRdb has only the in-frame clones, and not every one. The table records around 47,000 clones, about four fifths of them present only once. With regard to this clone: Its matching antigen is unknown.

CDR3 length equals 15 residues. V lost 4 bases and J lost 1; bases outside the gene matches: 7. Germline V gene lookup returns CDR1 SGDLS and CDR2 YYNGEE. Sample: peripheral blood, taken 28 days after the second dose of the MenACWY control vaccine. This clonotype was sampled from an adult who received the MenACWY meningococcal vaccine as a control. The rearrangement uses TRBV9 and TRBJ1-2; 7 bases map to TRBD1. CDR3: CASSSSTGVNYGYTF. The CDR3, as DNA: TGTGCCAGCAGCTCAAGTACAGGGGTTAACTATGGCTACACCTTC. Complete variable domain (other parts from reference TRBV9 and TRBJ1-2): DSGVTQTPKHLITATGQRVTLRCSPRSGDLSVYWYQQSLDQGLQFLIQYYNGEERAKGNILERFSAQQFPDLHSELNLSSLELGDSALYFCASSSSTGVNYGYTFGSGTRLTVV.